These T cell receptor beta chains were read from a single sample in a study of shared clonotypes between healthy human individuals. Some clones are missing from TCRdb's copy, which holds only in-frame ones; the method was immunoSEQ multiplex PCR. The table lists roughly 640,000 clones, 95% to 98% of them singletons. Sequencing was carried out using naive CD4+ T cells sorted from blood. The receptors here all came from a woman aged 30 to 39 in good health. Each CDR3 is given without its conserved first and last residue.

TRBJ2-7	TRBV5-1	ASSIEGLNYEQY
TRBJ1-5	TRBV28	ASSLLFRLNQPQH
TRBJ1-5	TRBV4-3	ASSQDPGERGQPQH
TRBJ1-2	TRBV28	ASSSPAGYT
TRBJ2-2	TRBV10-1	ASSGTGGITGELF
TRBJ1-1	TRBV18	ASSPPILNTEAF
TRBJ2-7	TRBV6-1	ASTRLGYEQY
TRBJ1-2	TRBV19	ASSIIGSDGYT
TRBJ1-1	TRBV5-4	ASSLDRTEAF
TRBJ2-7	TRBV5-1	ASSSGQGYEQY
TRBJ2-7	TRBV28	ASKDRGQVITYEQY
TRBJ1-1	TRBV15	ATSRDIVSSRDVFRAF
TRBJ2-1	TRBV10-3	AISGQGRDEQF
TRBJ2-7	TRBV11-1	ASSSYTVISYEQY
TRBJ1-3	TRBV6-1	ASDSSGNTIY
TRBJ2-7	TRBV28	ASCGTAYEQY
TRBJ1-1	TRBV19	ASRGHEAF
TRBJ1-2	TRBV28	ASFVQGEYGYT
NA	TRBV2	ASYGRTTYEQY
TRBJ2-3	TRBV7-2	ASSTTGTSASTQY
TRBJ2-7	TRBV30	AGSLDRTPQA
TRBJ1-5	TRBV5-1	ASSRDSNQPQH
TRBJ2-1	TRBV2	ASSEDSKRQF
TRBJ1-2	TRBV28	ASRGTGTRGYT
TRBJ2-6	TRBV5-1	ASRKDITSGISGANVLT
TRBJ1-1	TRBV2	ASCCRDRWTEAF
TRBJ2-5	TRBV4-1	ASSQAGSIVSETQY
TRBJ1-2	TRBV28	ASTTRTGPYGYT
TRBJ2-4	TRBV19	ASSIEARNIQY
TRBJ1-5	TRBV19	ASSLRDPNQPQH
TRBJ1-2	TRBV5-6	ASSPGGVYGYT
TRBJ2-2	TRBV5-6	ASSTPGASGELF
TRBJ1-2	TRBV18	ASSPLDRGDGYT
TRBJ1-3	TRBV10-3	AITAALSGNTIY
TRBJ2-7	TRBV28	ASRFRDRNTYEQY
TRBJ1-2	TRBV12-2	ASRPGGPPFRGYT
TRBJ2-7	TRBV11-3	ASSGSTSGSGYEQY
TRBJ2-1	TRBV11-3	ASSLGGTGHNEQF
TRBJ2-1	TRBV2	ASSSGSHPKSNNEQF
TRBJ2-2	TRBV5-1	ASSFSGAGTGELF
TRBJ1-5	TRBV2	ASSEGGQAFNQPQH
TRBJ2-7	TRBV2	ASREQGYEQY
TRBJ2-2	TRBV2	ASSGFAGGPTGELF
TRBJ2-1	TRBV7-3	ASSPGLVHEQF
TRBJ2-2	TRBV7-7	ASSPRQENTGELF
TRBJ1-1	TRBV28	ASSRQPPNTEAF
TRBJ2-5	TRBV7-9	ASSQTSGQETQY
TRBJ2-1	TRBV5-1	ASSPGQGDEQF
TRBJ2-7	TRBV6-5	ASSYGGGSGYEQY
TRBJ1-2	TRBV9	ASRQGNYGYT
TRBJ2-1	TRBV5-1	ASSFPGTENEQF
TRBJ2-3	TRBV5-1	ASSLVSFTDTQY
TRBJ2-3	TRBV5-1	ASSVGFSGSTDTQY
TRBJ2-7	TRBV4-1	ASSRMGTSGSFGVSYEQY
TRBJ2-5	TRBV28	ASRFASGRVGETQY